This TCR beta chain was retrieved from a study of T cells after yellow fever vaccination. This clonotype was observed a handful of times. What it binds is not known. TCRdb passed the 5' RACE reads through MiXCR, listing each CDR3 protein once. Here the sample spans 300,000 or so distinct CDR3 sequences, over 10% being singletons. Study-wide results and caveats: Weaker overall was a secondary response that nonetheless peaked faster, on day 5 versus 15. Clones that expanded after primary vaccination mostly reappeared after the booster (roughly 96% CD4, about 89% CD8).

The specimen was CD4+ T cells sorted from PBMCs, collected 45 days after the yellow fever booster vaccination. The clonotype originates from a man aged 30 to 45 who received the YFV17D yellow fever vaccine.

The DNA for the CDR3 is TGCAGTGCTAGAGACGGGGGGCAGGGTTTCTCCTACGAGCAGTACTTC. Translating it yields CSARDGGQGFSYEQYF. The J gene is TRBJ2-7, the V gene TRBV20-1, with D perhaps matching TRBD2 (7 bases). Germline V CDR1 and CDR2: DFQATT, SNEGSKA (reference sequence). This CDR3 spans 16 amino acids. V lost 0 bases and J lost 0, with 15 bases in between.